These T cell receptor beta chains were read from a single sample in a study of blood T cell repertoires in COVID-19. The data were produced by immunoSEQ multiplex PCR, yet TCRdb's version contains in-frame clones alone and is incomplete. The sample lists about 200,000 clones; about 82% were seen once. The specimen was PBMCs or T cells enriched from blood (not recorded which). The origin of the receptors is a man in his forties with acute COVID-19. Each CDR3 is given with its conserved first and last residue. The order of the fields is clone size, V gene, J gene, D gene, CDR3 DNA, CDR3 protein. A D gene is named only where the DNA matches it firmly. Size is omitted from some rows. Given values are once, few, many or a class for expanded clones.

>NA|TRBV15|TRBJ2-7|NA
TGTGCCACCAGCACGGCGACAGAACCCTACGAGCAGTACTTC
CATSTATEPYEQYF
>NA|TRBV5-1|TRBJ2-3|TRBD2
TGCGCCAGCAGCCGGGGAGGGTCCGATACGCAGTATTTT
CASSRGGSDTQYF
>NA|TRBV9|TRBJ1-1|TRBD1
TGTGCCAGCAGCGAGGACAGGGGAAATCCAGCTTTCTTT
CASSEDRGNPAFF
>NA|TRBV6-5|TRBJ1-3|NA
TGTGCCAGCAGATACGGGGACTTCTCTGGAAACACCATATATTTT
CASRYGDFSGNTIYF
>NA|TRBV5-3|TRBJ2-7|NA
TGTGCCAGAAGCGTGGACCTAGATCGCAACGAGCAGTACTTC
CARSVDLDRNEQYF
>NA|TRBV6-2/TRBV6-3|TRBJ2-3|NA
TGTGCCAGCAGTTCGACAGGTTATACGCAGTATTTT
CASSSTGYTQYF
>NA|TRBV5-5|TRBJ1-1|NA
TGTGCCAGCAGCTTGGTCATGAACACTGAAGCTTTCTTT
CASSLVMNTEAFF
>NA|TRBV6-5|TRBJ2-7|NA
TGTGCCAGCAGCCAACCCCGGTCCTCCTACGAGCAGTACTTC
CASSQPRSSYEQYF
>NA|TRBV7-6|TRBJ1-1|TRBD1
TGTGCCAGCAGCCTATCCATCTACCAACAGGGGAGGACTGAAGCTTTCTTT
CASSLSIYQQGRTEAFF
>NA|TRBV7-2|TRBJ2-7|TRBD1
TGTGCCAGCAGCGCGCTCGTAAAAACAGGGGCCGAGCAGTACTTC
CASSALVKTGAEQYF
>NA|TRBV30|TRBJ1-2|TRBD1
TGTGCCTGGAGGGCCGGGACAGCTATATCCTATGGCTACACCTTC
CAWRAGTAISYGYTF
>NA|TRBV5-4|TRBJ1-5|NA
TGTGCCAGCATCCCAGGGAGCAATCAGCCCCAGCATTTT
CASIPGSNQPQHF
>once|TRBV18|TRBJ1-2|NA
TGTGCCAGCTCACCACCGGGCAGCTATGGCTACACCTTC
CASSPPGSYGYTF
>NA|TRBV27|TRBJ2-1|TRBD2
TGTGCCATCAACGGACTAGGCCCTTTCGGTGAGCAGTTCTTC
CAINGLGPFGEQFF
>NA|TRBV14|TRBJ2-1|TRBD2
TGTGCCAGCAGCCAGCGGACTAGCGTGATAAACAATGAGCAGTTCTTC
CASSQRTSVINNEQFF
>NA|TRBV7-2|TRBJ2-5|NA
TGTGCCAGCAGCTCCTTGCAGAAAGAGACCCAGTACTTC
CASSSLQKETQYF
>NA|TRBV2|TRBJ2-5|TRBD2
TGTGCCAGCGCGGGAGTAGCGGAGACCCAGTACTTC
CASAGVAETQYF
>once|TRBV4-1|TRBJ2-7|TRBD1
TGCGCCAGCAGCCAAGATGGGACAGGGGGCTCGGGGCAGTACTTC
CASSQDGTGGSGQYF
>NA|TRBV18|TRBJ2-7|NA
TGTGCCAGCTCACAGCTTTACGAGCAGTACTTC
CASSQLYEQYF
>NA|TRBV7-6|TRBJ1-6|TRBD1
TGTGCCAGCAGCTTAGATGGACAGGTATCACCCCTCCACTTT
CASSLDGQVSPLHF
>NA|TRBV4-1|TRBJ2-1|TRBD2
TGCGCCAGCAGCCCTATGACTAGCGGATCCTACAATGAGCAGTTCTTC
CASSPMTSGSYNEQFF
>NA|TRBV5-6|TRBJ1-2|TRBD1
TGTGCCAGCAGCCCCAAGGACAGGGATGGCTACACCTTC
CASSPKDRDGYTF
>NA|TRBV27|TRBJ2-7|TRBD2
TGTGCCAGCAGTCCTCGAACTAGCGGGGTCTACGAGCAGTACTTC
CASSPRTSGVYEQYF
>NA|TRBV7-9|TRBJ2-7|TRBD1
TGTGCCAGCAGACAACAGGGGACCCACGAGCAGTACTTC
CASRQQGTHEQYF
>NA|TRBV19|TRBJ1-5|NA
TGTGCCAGTAGTAGAACCAGGGGAGCGAATCAGCCCCAGCATTTT
CASSRTRGANQPQHF
>NA|TRBV7-2|TRBJ1-4|NA
TGTGCCAGCAGCTTAGTATCTGCAACTAATGAAAAACTGTTTTTT
CASSLVSATNEKLFF
>NA|TRBV18|TRBJ1-1|NA
TGTGCCAGCTCACCGGCCGTTAACACTGAAGCTTTCTTT
CASSPAVNTEAFF
>NA|TRBV10-3|TRBJ1-5|NA
TGTGCCATCGGGGGGGGGACCGGCAATCAGCCCCAGCATTTT
CAIGGGTGNQPQHF
>NA|TRBV27|TRBJ1-5|TRBD1
TGTGCCAGCAGTTCTCTGGGACAGGGATACAACCAGCCCCAGCATTTT
CASSSLGQGYNQPQHF
>NA|TRBV18|TRBJ1-5|NA
TGTGCCAGCTCACCTAATTATAGCAATCAGCCCCAGCATTTT
CASSPNYSNQPQHF
>NA|TRBV6-5|TRBJ1-5|TRBD1
TGTGCCAGCAGCGCCACCACAGGGGGCGGAAGGCCCCAGCATTTT
CASSATTGGGRPQHF
>NA|TRBV10-3|TRBJ1-4|NA
TGTGCCATCAGATTGACAGGAGGCCGTGAAAAACTGTTTTTT
CAIRLTGGREKLFF
>NA|TRBV28|TRBJ1-5|NA
TGTGCCAGCAGACCAGAAACAGAAGGATATAGCAATCAGCCCCAGCATTTT
CASRPETEGYSNQPQHF
>NA|TRBV15|TRBJ1-1|NA
TGTGCCACCAGCAGAGATATTAGAGTTTACGGTGAAGCTTTCTTT
CATSRDIRVYGEAFF
>NA|TRBV6-2/TRBV6-3|TRBJ2-1|NA
TGTGCCAGCAGTTACTCTTCGAACAGGTACAATGAGCAGTTCTTC
CASSYSSNRYNEQFF
>NA|TRBV27|TRBJ2-3|NA
TGTGCCAGCAGTTCCTCTATTGATACGCAGTATTTT
CASSSSIDTQYF
>NA|TRBV6-5|TRBJ1-5|NA
TGTGCCAGCAGTTCACTCGCCTATCGTCAGCCCCAGCATTTT
CASSSLAYRQPQHF
>NA|TRBV7-9|TRBJ1-1|NA
TGTGCCAGCAGTCTTAATCTCTTTGAAGCTTTCTTT
CASSLNLFEAFF
>NA|TRBV7-8|TRBJ1-5|NA
TGTGCCAGCAGCTTAGCCTTTAGCAATCAGCCCCAGCATTTT
CASSLAFSNQPQHF
>NA|TRBV6-5|TRBJ1-2|NA
TGTGCCAGCAGTTACTCGAGTGACAGCTTTTATGGCTACACCTTC
CASSYSSDSFYGYTF
>NA|TRBV15|TRBJ2-5|NA
TGTGCCACCAGCAGAGGTGGAGTCGGGGAGACCCAGTACTTC
CATSRGGVGETQYF
>NA|TRBV6-5|TRBJ2-1|TRBD2
TGTGCCAGCAGTTTACCTAGCGGGAGAAGGAATGAGCAGTTCTTC
CASSLPSGRRNEQFF
>NA|TRBV5-1|TRBJ2-2|TRBD2
TGCGCCAGCAGCCCGAGACTAGCGGGGAACACCGGGGAGCTGTTTTTT
CASSPRLAGNTGELFF
>NA|TRBV28|TRBJ1-4|TRBD1
TGTGCCAGCAGTATAAGCAGGGGGAGATGGGAAAAACTGTTTTTT
CASSISRGRWEKLFF
>NA|TRBV13|TRBJ1-5|NA
TGTGCCAGCAGCTTAGGCCTACAGAATCAGCCCCAGCATTTT
CASSLGLQNQPQHF
>NA|TRBV3-1/TRBV3-2|TRBJ2-7|NA
TGTGCCAGCAGCCAACGCGACGAGCAGTACTTC
CASSQRDEQYF
>NA|TRBV6-5|TRBJ2-7|NA
TGTGCCAGCAGTTACAATGCAGGCGAGCAGTACTTC
CASSYNAGEQYF
>NA|TRBV2|TRBJ1-1|NA
TGTGCCAGCAGGGCCCCACACCCCATGAACACTGAAGCTTTCTTT
CASRAPHPMNTEAFF
>NA|TRBV11-3|TRBJ2-2|NA
TGTGCCAGCAGCTACGACTTCGATCCAGCGGGTAACACCGGGGAGCTGTTTTTT
CASSYDFDPAGNTGELFF
>NA|TRBV5-4|TRBJ2-1|TRBD2
TGTGCCAGCAGCTTGGACTTGGTCGGGAGGGGTGGCGAGCAGTTCTTC
CASSLDLVGRGGEQFF